What follows is one TCR beta chain and its context. The antigen is not known. These data are taken from a study of early T cells in non-severe SARS-CoV-2 infection. Study-level information: The sequenced material was bulk RNA from unsorted whole blood, and its chains were unpaired.

The junction had 11 bases not matched to a gene; V was cut back by 6 bases and J by 6 bases. Germline values: CDR1 DFQATT, CDR2 SNEGSKA (reference sequence). This CDR3 has 15 amino acids. Study-level points and caveats: Using VDJdb, the matching emphasized anti-spike CD8 responses while missing private and CD4 specificities.

Attachment of unique molecular identifiers to individual cDNA molecules was performed. From the 5' RACE reads, TCRdb called clonotypes with MiXCR, one entry per CDR3 protein. Of tens of thousands of distinct CDR3 sequences listed, around 11% are singletons. This chain joins TRBV20-1 and TRBJ2-7; TRBD2 agrees at 13 bases. The TCR originated in an adult who was a healthcare worker with PCR-confirmed SARS-CoV-2 infection or an uninfected control (not recorded which). Sequenced material: whole blood. CDR3 in amino acids: CSAAGLAGDISEQYF. The DNA of the CDR3 is TGCAGTGCCGCCGGACTAGCGGGAGATATTAGCGAGCAGTACTTC.